A single sample is the source of the 5 T cell receptor beta chains below, sequenced in a study of T cells expressing NK-cell markers. TCRdb re-called the 5' RACE reads; one entry per CDR3 protein, DNA not given. This specimen shows under 600,000 distinct CDR3 sequences; the ten leading clones hold about 1.5%. Sequenced sample: blood T cells: a sorted CD56 or NKG2C T cell subset, CD4+ or CD8+ T cells, or bulk PBMC T cells (not recorded which). Receptors were obtained from a woman in her 50s in good health.

The chain is built from TRBV20-1 and TRBJ1-3; TCRdb's D gene call, TRBD1, goes unchecked for lack of DNA. There are 15 residues in the CDR3. Germline V CDR1 and CDR2: DFQATT, SNEGSKA (reference sequence). The CDR3 protein is CSARVAGGNGNTIYF.

This rearrangement joins TRBV11-1 to TRBJ2-4; TCRdb calls TRBD1, which cannot be checked without DNA. Germline V gives CDR1 SGHAT, CDR2 FQDESV (reference sequence). The CDR3 length is 15 residues. CDR3 region: CASSLPRGSRNIQYF.

The chain carries TRBV20-1 and TRBJ2-1; TCRdb designates TRBD2, a call that cannot be tested without DNA. CDR3 length equals 13 residues. CDR1 and CDR2 from the germline V gene are DFQATT and SNEGSKA (reference sequence). The CDR3 protein is CSARIAGVPEQFF.

J is TRBJ2-3 and V is TRBV24-1; TCRdb indicates TRBD1, and absent DNA this call remains unverified. The CDR3 consists of 15 residues. The germline V gene has CDR1 KGHDR and CDR2 SFDVKD. CDR3 region: CATSDDDREWDTQYF.

The chain employs TRBV5-1 and TRBJ1-1; TCRdb names TRBD1, which stays unverified in the absence of DNA. Germline V CDR1 and CDR2: SGHRS, YFSETQ. This CDR3 contains 14 residues. The CDR3 reads CASSFRGTSVLAFF.